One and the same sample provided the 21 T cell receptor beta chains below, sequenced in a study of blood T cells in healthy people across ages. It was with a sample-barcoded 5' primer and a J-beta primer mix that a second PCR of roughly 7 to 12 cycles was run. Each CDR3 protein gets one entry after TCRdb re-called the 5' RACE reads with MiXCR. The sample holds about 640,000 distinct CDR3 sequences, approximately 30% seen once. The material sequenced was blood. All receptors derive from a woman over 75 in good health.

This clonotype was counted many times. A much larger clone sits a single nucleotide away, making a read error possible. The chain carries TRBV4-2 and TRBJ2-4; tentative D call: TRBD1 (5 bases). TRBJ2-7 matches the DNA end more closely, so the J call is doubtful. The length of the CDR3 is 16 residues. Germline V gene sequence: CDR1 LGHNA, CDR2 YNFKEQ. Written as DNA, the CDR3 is TGTGCCAGCAGCCAAGAGGCAGCCGACAGAGACTACGAGCAGTACTTC. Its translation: CASSQEAADRDYEQYF.

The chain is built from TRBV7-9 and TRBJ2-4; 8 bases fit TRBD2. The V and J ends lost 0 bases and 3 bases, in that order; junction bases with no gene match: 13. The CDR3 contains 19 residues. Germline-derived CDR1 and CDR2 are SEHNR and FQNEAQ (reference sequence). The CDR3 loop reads CASSLASGTLSIGKNIQYF. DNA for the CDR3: TGTGCCAGCAGCTTAGCTAGCGGGACGTTAAGCATCGGCAAAAACATTCAGTACTTC.

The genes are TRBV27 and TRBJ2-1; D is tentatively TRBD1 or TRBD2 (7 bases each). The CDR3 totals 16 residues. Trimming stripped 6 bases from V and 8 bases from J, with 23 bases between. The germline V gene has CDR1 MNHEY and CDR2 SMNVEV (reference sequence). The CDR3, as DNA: TGTGCCAGCAGCTTGGGACAGCAGACTAGCTGGCATGAGCAGTTCTTC. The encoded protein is CASSLGQQTSWHEQFF.

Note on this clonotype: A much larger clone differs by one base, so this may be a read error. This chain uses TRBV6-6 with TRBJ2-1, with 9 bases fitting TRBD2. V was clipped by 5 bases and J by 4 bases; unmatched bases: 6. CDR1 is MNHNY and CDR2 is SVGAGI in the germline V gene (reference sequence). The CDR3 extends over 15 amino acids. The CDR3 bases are TGTGCCAGCAGTCACCAGCGGGGGGAATACAATGAGCAGTTCTTC. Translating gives CASSHQRGEYNEQFF.

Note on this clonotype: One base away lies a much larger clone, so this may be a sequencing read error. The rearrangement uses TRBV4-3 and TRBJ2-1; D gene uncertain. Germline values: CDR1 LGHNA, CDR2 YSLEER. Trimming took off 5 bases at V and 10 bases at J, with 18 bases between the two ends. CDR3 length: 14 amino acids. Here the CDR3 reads CASSSGRLSYEQFF. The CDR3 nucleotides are TGCGCCAGCAGCTCCGGACGGCTATCCTACGAGCAGTTCTTC.

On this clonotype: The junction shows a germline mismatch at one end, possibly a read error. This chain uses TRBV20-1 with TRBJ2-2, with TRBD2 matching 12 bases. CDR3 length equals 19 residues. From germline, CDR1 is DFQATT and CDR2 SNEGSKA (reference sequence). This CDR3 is CSARDAASGGASVVGERFF. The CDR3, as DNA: TGCAGTGCTAGAGATGCGGCTAGCGGGGGGGCCTCGGTTGTCGGGGAGCGGTTTTTT.

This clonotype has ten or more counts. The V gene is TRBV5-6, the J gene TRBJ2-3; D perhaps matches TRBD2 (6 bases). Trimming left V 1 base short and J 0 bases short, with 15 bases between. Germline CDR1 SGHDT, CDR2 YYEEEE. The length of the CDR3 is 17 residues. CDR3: CASSLLGGVRSTDTQYF. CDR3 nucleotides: TGTGCCAGCAGCTTGCTCGGCGGGGTTAGAAGCACAGATACGCAGTATTTT.

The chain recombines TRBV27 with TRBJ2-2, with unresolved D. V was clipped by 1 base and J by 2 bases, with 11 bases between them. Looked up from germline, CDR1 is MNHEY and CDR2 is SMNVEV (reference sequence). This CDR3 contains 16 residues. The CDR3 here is CASSLLSSLNTGELFF. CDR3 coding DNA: TGTGCCAGCAGTTTATTAAGTAGTCTTAACACCGGGGAGCTGTTTTTT.

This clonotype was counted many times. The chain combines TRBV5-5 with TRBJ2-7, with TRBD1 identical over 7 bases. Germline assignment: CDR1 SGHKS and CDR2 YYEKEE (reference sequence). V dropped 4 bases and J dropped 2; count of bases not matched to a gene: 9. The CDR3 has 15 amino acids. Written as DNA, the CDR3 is TGTGCCAGCAGCCATACAGGGGCCGTAACCTACGAGCAGTACTTC. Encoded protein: CASSHTGAVTYEQYF.

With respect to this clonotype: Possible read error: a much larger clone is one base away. The CDR3 region has the DNA TGTGCCGGCAGCCAAGATTCCACTAATGAAAAACTGTTTTTT. Protein sequence: CAGSQDSTNEKLFF. This chain connects TRBV4-2 to TRBJ1-4, with D uncertain. Germline V CDR1 and CDR2: LGHNA, YNFKEQ. This CDR3 is built from 14 residues.

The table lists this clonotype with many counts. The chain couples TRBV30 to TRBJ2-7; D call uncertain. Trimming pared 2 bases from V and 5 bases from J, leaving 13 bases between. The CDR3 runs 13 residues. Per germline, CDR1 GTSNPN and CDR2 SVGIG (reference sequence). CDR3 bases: TGTGCCTGGAGTAAGGTAGACACCGACGAGCAGTACTTC. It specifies CAWSKVDTDEQYF. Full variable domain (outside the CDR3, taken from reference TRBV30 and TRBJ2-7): SQTIHQWPATLVQPVGSPLSLECTVEGTSNPNLYWYRQAAGRGLQLLFYSVGIGQISSEVPQNLSASRPQDRQFILSSKKLLLSDSGFYLCAWSKVDTDEQYFGPGTRLTVT.

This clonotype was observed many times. The CDR3 DNA is TGTGCCAGCAGCCTGGGGGACACCAGGTATGACGAGCAGTACTTC. Translated: CASSLGDTRYDEQYF. The chain employs TRBV13 and TRBJ2-7; TRBD1 might be the D (6 bases). Trimming left V 5 bases short and J 5 bases short, with 19 bases between. This CDR3 contains 15 residues. The germline V gene has CDR1 PRHDT and CDR2 FYEKMQ (reference sequence). Full variable domain (missing parts from reference TRBV13 and TRBJ2-7): AAGVIQSPRHLIKEKRETATLKCYPIPRHDTVYWYQQGPGQDPQFLISFYEKMQSDKGSIPDRFSAQQFSDYHSELNMSSLELGDSALYFCASSLGDTRYDEQYFGPGTRLTVT.

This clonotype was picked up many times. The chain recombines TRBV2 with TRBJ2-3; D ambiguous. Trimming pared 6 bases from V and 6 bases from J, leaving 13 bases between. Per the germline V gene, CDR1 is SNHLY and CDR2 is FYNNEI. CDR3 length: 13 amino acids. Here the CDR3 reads CASSPNDRDTQYF. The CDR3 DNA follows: TGTGCCAGCAGCCCTAATGACCGGGATACGCAGTATTTT.

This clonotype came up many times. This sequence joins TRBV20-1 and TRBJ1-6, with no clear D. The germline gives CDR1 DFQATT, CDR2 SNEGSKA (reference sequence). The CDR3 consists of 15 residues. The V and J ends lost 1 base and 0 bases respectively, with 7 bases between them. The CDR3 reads CSARVASSYNSPLHF. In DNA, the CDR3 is TGCAGTGCTAGAGTGGCATCCTCCTATAATTCACCCCTCCACTTT.

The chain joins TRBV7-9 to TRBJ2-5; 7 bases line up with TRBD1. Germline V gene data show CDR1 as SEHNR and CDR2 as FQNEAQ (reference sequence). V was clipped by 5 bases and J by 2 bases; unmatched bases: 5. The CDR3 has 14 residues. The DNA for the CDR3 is TGTGCCAGCAGCAATAGACAGGGTCAAGAGACCCAGTACTTC. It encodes CASSNRQGQETQYF.

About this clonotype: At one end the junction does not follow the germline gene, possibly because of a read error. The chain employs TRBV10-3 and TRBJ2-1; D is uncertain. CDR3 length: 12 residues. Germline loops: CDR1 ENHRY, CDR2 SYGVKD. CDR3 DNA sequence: TGTACCATCTTCGAGCCGAGTGAGGAGCAGTTCTTC. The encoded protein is CTIFEPSEEQFF.

The CDR3 DNA is TGCAGTGCTAGAGATCGTGGAGGGTGGTACCAAGAGACCCAGTACTTC. The encoded protein is CSARDRGGWYQETQYF. V and J are TRBV20-1 and TRBJ2-5, with TRBD2 as a possible D gene (6 bases). Germline CDR1 and CDR2: DFQATT and SNEGSKA (reference sequence). The CDR3 extends over 16 amino acids. V was clipped by 0 bases and J by 0 bases, with 14 bases between them.

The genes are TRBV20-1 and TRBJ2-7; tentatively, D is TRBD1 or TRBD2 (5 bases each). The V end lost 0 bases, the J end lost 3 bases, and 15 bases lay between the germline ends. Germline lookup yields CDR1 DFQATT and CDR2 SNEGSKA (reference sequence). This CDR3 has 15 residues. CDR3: CSARDPGKGNYEQYF. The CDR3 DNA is TGCAGTGCTAGAGATCCGGGAAAGGGGAACTACGAGCAGTACTTC.

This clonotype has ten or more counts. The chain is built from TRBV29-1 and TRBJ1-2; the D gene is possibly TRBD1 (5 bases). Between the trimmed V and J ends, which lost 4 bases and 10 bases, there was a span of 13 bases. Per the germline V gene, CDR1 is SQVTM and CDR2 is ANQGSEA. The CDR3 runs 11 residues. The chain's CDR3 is CSVGRGRDYTF. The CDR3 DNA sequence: TGCAGCGTTGGAAGGGGACGGGACTACACCTTC.

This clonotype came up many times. The CDR3 is CASSSRTSGGSADTQYF. The DNA for the CDR3 is TGTGCCAGCAGCTCTCGGACTAGCGGGGGCTCAGCAGATACGCAGTATTTT. The chain carries TRBV4-2 and TRBJ2-3; TRBD2 agrees at 13 bases. Per germline, CDR1 LGHNA and CDR2 YNFKEQ. The V segment lost 5 bases and the J segment 4 bases; nucleotides outside the gene matches: 9. This CDR3 region has 17 residues.

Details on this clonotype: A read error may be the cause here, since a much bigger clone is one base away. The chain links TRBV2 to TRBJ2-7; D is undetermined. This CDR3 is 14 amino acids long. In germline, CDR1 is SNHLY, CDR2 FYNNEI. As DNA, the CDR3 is TGTGCCAGCAGGGAAGTTAGCAGCGCCTACGAGCAGTACTTC. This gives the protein CASREVSSAYEQYF.